Each of the 18 T cell receptor beta chains below was sequenced from the same sample in a study of blood T cell repertoires in COVID-19. Some clones are missing from TCRdb's copy, which holds only in-frame ones; the method was immunoSEQ multiplex PCR. The table has roughly 400,000 clones, around 90% seen once; the top ten hold 0.6%. Source material: PBMCs or T cells enriched from blood (not recorded which). These receptors all stem from a man aged 18 to 29 who had recovered from COVID-19.

The V call is TRBV30, the J call TRBJ1-6, with D possibly TRBD1 on 6 matching bases. The CDR3 covers 14 residues. CDR1 GTSNPN and CDR2 SVGIG come from the germline V gene (reference sequence). V lost 1 base and J 9 bases, leaving 13 bases between the germline ends. CDR3: CAWSDGGQVSPLHF. CDR3 in DNA: TGTGCCTGGAGTGATGGGGGCCAGGTTTCACCCCTCCACTTT.

Concerning this clone itself: The identical CDR3 is also encoded by other nucleotide sequences in the sample. The chain carries TRBV4-1 and TRBJ2-3; D perhaps matches TRBD2 (5 bases). Germline CDR1 reads MGHRA; CDR2 reads YSYEKL. Deletions cut 3 bases from V and 1 base from J, with 5 bases between. The CDR3 length is 13 residues. CDR3 loop: CASSQRGTDTQYF. For the CDR3, the DNA is TGCGCCAGCAGCCAGCGGGGCACAGATACGCAGTATTTT.

This rearrangement joins TRBV2 to TRBJ2-5; weak D call: TRBD2 (6 bases). V lost 6 bases, J lost 3 bases, and 11 bases lay in between. This CDR3 contains 13 residues. CDR1 is SNHLY and CDR2 is FYNNEI in the germline V gene. The CDR3 loop is CASSAGRKETQYF. The DNA for the CDR3 is TGTGCCAGCAGCGCGGGAAGGAAAGAGACCCAGTACTTC.

This chain connects TRBV5-1 to TRBJ2-3, with D possibly TRBD2 on 5 matching bases. The ends were cut back, 0 bases at V and 4 bases at J, with 15 bases in the middle. Looked up from germline, CDR1 is SGHRS and CDR2 is YFSETQ. The CDR3 length is 16 residues. The CDR3 is CASSLARAGGSDTQYF. The CDR3 nucleotides are TGCGCCAGCAGCTTGGCACGGGCGGGTGGTTCAGATACGCAGTATTTT.

The chain combines TRBV5-5 with TRBJ1-4, with 7 nucleotides matching TRBD1. The trim removed 4 bases at V and 5 bases at J, leaving 8 bases unmatched. This CDR3 has 15 residues. Germline CDR1 reads SGHKS; CDR2 reads YYEKEE (reference sequence). CDR3 sequence: CASSALTGTNEKLFF. The CDR3 DNA reads as TGTGCCAGCAGCGCCTTGACAGGGACGAATGAAAAACTGTTTTTT. Full variable domain (missing parts from reference TRBV5-5 and TRBJ1-4): DAGVTQSPTHLIKTRGQQVTLRCSPISGHKSVSWYQQVLGQGPQFIFQYYEKEERGRGNFPDRFSARQFPNYSSELNVNALLLGDSALYLCASSALTGTNEKLFFGSGTQLSVL.

The V and J genes are TRBV18 and TRBJ1-1; 8 bases agree with TRBD1. Trimming at V came to 3 bases and at J to 7 bases, leaving 1 base not matched to a gene. The CDR3 extends over 12 amino acids. Germline V gives CDR1 KGHSH, CDR2 LQKENI. In nucleotides, the CDR3 is TGTGCCAGCTCACCTGACAGGGGTGAAGCTTTCTTT. This gives the protein CASSPDRGEAFF.

The chain couples TRBV10-3 to TRBJ1-1; 7 nucleotides match TRBD1. The germline CDR1 and CDR2 sequences are ENHRY and SYGVKD. J gave up 0 bases and V 6 bases, and 4 bases lay outside the gene matches. CDR3 length: 14 amino acids. CDR3: CAISPGQVNTEAFF. The CDR3 region has the DNA TGTGCCATCAGCCCTGGACAGGTGAACACTGAAGCTTTCTTT.

The table lists this clone with a count of one. This chain connects TRBV19 to TRBJ2-7, with TRBD1 as a possible D gene (6 bases). V was cut by 2 bases and J by 2 bases, with 13 bases left in between. This CDR3 comprises 15 residues. CDR1 is LNHDA, CDR2 SQIVND, per germline (reference sequence). Written as DNA, the CDR3 is TGTGCCAGTAGTATAATGGACAGCCAAGCCTACGAGCAGTACTTC. Amino acids: CASSIMDSQAYEQYF.

The rearrangement joins TRBV20-1 to TRBJ2-7; TRBD1 is a possible D gene (6 bases). The germline CDR1 and CDR2 sequences are DFQATT and SNEGSKA (reference sequence). The CDR3 extends over 16 amino acids. V lost 3 bases, J lost 2 bases, and 20 bases lay in between. CDR3 in DNA: TGCAGTGCTAGTAAATCGGCGGGCCAGGGGACCTACGAGCAGTACTTC. Its translation: CSASKSAGQGTYEQYF.

The gene calls are TRBV6-5 and TRBJ2-1; no definite D call. The V gene lost 4 bases and the J gene lost 8 bases, with 12 bases spanning the gap. Germline V gives CDR1 MNHEY, CDR2 SVGAGI. This CDR3 spans 13 amino acids. The CDR3 nucleotides read TGTGCCAGCAGTTCAAACCCCAGTGATGAGCAGTTCTTC. Translated, it gives CASSSNPSDEQFF.

This chain uses TRBV7-2 with TRBJ2-5; D is uncertain. In germline, CDR1 is SGHTA, CDR2 FQGNSA. The CDR3 loop spans 13 amino acids. Trimming cost V 3 bases and J 1 base, with 6 bases left between them. The CDR3 loop is CASSFTSQETQYF. The CDR3 bases are TGTGCCAGCAGCTTCACAAGCCAAGAGACCCAGTACTTC. The full variable domain, rest sourced from reference TRBV7-2 and TRBJ2-5, is GAGVSQSPSNKVTEKGKDVELRCDPISGHTALYWYRQSLGQGLEFLIYFQGNSAPDKSGLPSDRFSAERTGGSVSTLTIQRTQQEDSAVYLCASSFTSQETQYFGPGTRLLVL.

The chain recombines TRBV6-5 with TRBJ1-1; possibly TRBD1 for D (5 bases). Trimming shortened V by 2 bases and J by 1 base, and 8 bases separated the two germline ends. Germline CDR1 MNHEY, CDR2 SVGAGI. CDR3 length: 14 residues. CDR3 coding DNA: TGTGCCAGCAGTTACCGGGGGAGGAACACTGAAGCTTTCTTT. Protein sequence: CASSYRGRNTEAFF.

The rearrangement uses TRBV3-1 (or the pseudogene TRBV3-2) and TRBJ2-2; 7 bases agree with TRBD2. Germline V gene sequence: CDR1 LGHDT, CDR2 YNNKEL (reference sequence). This CDR3 spans 17 amino acids. After removal of 4 bases from V and 7 bases from J, the junction contained 15 bases not matched to a gene. The CDR3: CASSPFGGSGAVGELFF. CDR3 DNA sequence: TGTGCCAGCAGCCCTTTCGGCGGCAGCGGGGCTGTCGGGGAGCTGTTTTTT.

This chain uses TRBV11-1 with TRBJ1-1; 8 positions match TRBD1. CDR3 length equals 14 residues. Germline V gene data show CDR1 as SGHAT and CDR2 as FQDESV (reference sequence). After removal of 7 bases from V and 2 bases from J, the junction contained 6 bases not matched to a gene. This chain's CDR3 is CASTIGQGNTEAFF. CDR3 sequence (DNA): TGTGCCAGCACCATTGGACAGGGTAACACTGAAGCTTTCTTT. The full variable domain, completed using reference TRBV11-1 and TRBJ1-1, is EAEVAQSPRYKITEKSQAVAFWCDPISGHATLYWYRQILGQGPELLVQFQDESVVDDSQLPKDRFSAERLKGVDSTLKIQPAELGDSAMYLCASTIGQGNTEAFFGQGTRLTVV.

V is TRBV24-1 and J is TRBJ1-6; 8 nucleotides line up with TRBD1. V shed 7 bases, J shed 10 bases, and the junction held 5 bases outside the gene matches. The CDR3 sequence is 13 residues long. Germline CDR1 KGHDR, CDR2 SFDVKD. The DNA of the CDR3 is TGTGCCACCAGGGACAGGGCGGGATCACCCCTCCACTTT. Protein: CATRDRAGSPLHF.

The chain has TRBV6-5 and TRBJ1-5; 7 bases line up with TRBD1. The germline CDR1 and CDR2 sequences are MNHEY and SVGAGI. This CDR3 has 14 amino acids. In nucleotides, the CDR3 is TGTACGGTAGGAGGGGGCCAACTCGGTCAGCCCCAGCATTTT. Protein sequence: CTVGGGQLGQPQHF.

V gene TRBV5-1 combines with J gene TRBJ1-4, with TRBD1 as a possible D gene (6 bases). This CDR3 is built from 15 residues. CDR1 is SGHRS, CDR2 YFSETQ, per germline. V was clipped by 4 bases and J by 2 bases, with 12 bases between them. The chain's CDR3 is CASSANRVTNEKLFF. DNA of the CDR3: TGCGCCAGCAGCGCCAACAGGGTTACTAATGAAAAACTGTTTTTT.

This chain links TRBV7-9 with TRBJ2-2; no clear D gene. V was cut by 5 bases and J by 7 bases, with 17 bases left in between. The CDR3 contains 15 residues. Germline CDR1 reads SEHNR; CDR2 reads FQNEAQ (reference sequence). The CDR3 DNA reads as TGTGCCAGCAGCCCTATATTTAGCTTTGACGGGGAGCTGTTTTTT. It encodes CASSPIFSFDGELFF.